This T cell receptor (beta chain) was recovered during a study of T cells in Graves' hyperthyroidism and ophthalmopathy (dated by TCRdb to between 2018 and 2021). A note on the overall study: Peripheral blood was collected at initial diagnosis, before any treatment. To identify TCR V-J signatures that set the groups apart, the researchers used a discovery cohort of 100 patients, made up of 40 to 45 with Graves' ophthalmopathy and about 60 with stable Graves' hyperthyroidism. Prospective prediction of ophthalmopathy was tested in an independent validation cohort of fewer than 20 hyperthyroidism patients and 17 patients who later progressed to ophthalmopathy. The roughly 100 discovery patients were randomly split 7:3 into training and test sets. The study also compared thyroid tissue and blood T-cell repertoires from a handful of Graves' hyperthyroidism patients. After sampling, hyperthyroidism patients received methimazole starting at 30 mg daily, and ophthalmopathy patients received high-dose intravenous methylprednisolone. According to the paper, TCR Vbeta CDR3 sequencing was carried out on approximately 140 peripheral blood samples, which came from approximately 41 ophthalmopathy, roughly 75 hyperthyroidism and around 17 progressor patients.

This clonotype was seen at least ten times. Its recognized antigen is unknown. No much larger clonotype is one base removed from it; base qualities were not supplied. Graves' hyperthyroidism was defined as stable when no progression to ophthalmopathy occurred over 18 months of follow-up. Hyperthyroidism patients were newly diagnosed, with disease duration under 2 months, and aged 18 to 65 years. Exclusion was applied to patients with uncontrolled infections, other autoimmune diseases, pregnancy or lactation. Diagnoses were based on clinical symptoms, serum thyroxine and TRAb, thyroid ultrasound and orbital computed tomography. Ficoll-Paque density gradient centrifugation was used to isolate PBMCs from around 10 ml of fresh peripheral blood. Total RNA was extracted using Trizol reagent, and RNA quality was assessed on an Agilent 2100 Bioanalyzer. TCR beta CDR3 regions were amplified from RNA transcripts. The TCR CDR3 was subjected to a first round of RT-PCR using the HTBI primer set and the Qiagen OneStep RT-PCR kit. The libraries were constructed in a second round of multiplex PCR and then size-selected and purified. The libraries were sequenced on an Illumina HiSeq2000 using paired-end 100 bp reads. Per the source publication's procedure: Raw data were processed with SOAPnuke, discarding reads with adapters, uncalled bases, mean Phred below 15, or no exact constant-primer or identifier match. COPE v1.2.5 was used to merge the high-quality paired reads, and each unique nucleotide sequence was defined as a clonotype. MiTCR v1.1 was used to align the clonotypes against IMGT TRBV, TRBD and TRBJ reference segments. Only V-J combinations with frequency above 0.0001, covering 99.2% of repertoires, were analysed. A TCS score was defined as the ratio between F50 (clonal expansion) and ExV (chaos), using BLOSUM62-based TCRdist between CDR3 peptides within each V-J. Welch's t-statistics and random forest reduced approximately 520 V-J features to 13, which were used in a naive Bayes classifier (R e1071). In TCRdb, the public reads were trimmed at Q25 with fastp and aligned with MiXCR, with productive beta chains retained. Rows are unified per CDR3 protein, each entry keeping the most common DNA and genes. None of the V and J calls come from the authors' own analysis; TCRdb made them. A total of 200,000 to 250,000 distinct CDR3 sequences appear in this sample, around 18% of them only once. The top ten hold approximately 40% of the sample.

Spanning cysteine to phenylalanine, the CDR3 consists of 17 amino acids. Only CDR3 DNA remains: 51 bases, in frame from the first base. Germline trimming: 2 bases from V, 1 base from J; junction bases outside gene matches: 10. As encoded in the germline V gene, CDR1 is SGHRS while CDR2 is YFSETQ. The full study reports these points: During validation, the model predicted progression to ophthalmopathy a median of about 6.3 months ahead of onset, with around 71% sensitivity and 72.22% specificity. Most expanded thyroid clonotypes (frequency above 0.001) were also detected in blood, a finding suggesting that blood repertoires may reflect thyroid immune responses. A 13 V-J signature model separated ophthalmopathy from stable hyperthyroidism, with around 88% sensitivity and 81% to 82% specificity in cross-validation and 80%/75% in testing. No statistical method was used to set the sample size in advance, and investigators knew the group allocation.

Sequenced material: blood. The chain was built from TRBV5-1 and TRBJ2-7; 9 central bases correspond to TRBD2. The clonotype comes from a man aged 35-49 years with Graves' hyperthyroidism. At the DNA level, the sequence is TGCGCCAGCAGCTTCGAAACTAGCGGGTCGGTATCCTACGAGCAGTACTTC. It codes for CASSFETSGSVSYEQYF.